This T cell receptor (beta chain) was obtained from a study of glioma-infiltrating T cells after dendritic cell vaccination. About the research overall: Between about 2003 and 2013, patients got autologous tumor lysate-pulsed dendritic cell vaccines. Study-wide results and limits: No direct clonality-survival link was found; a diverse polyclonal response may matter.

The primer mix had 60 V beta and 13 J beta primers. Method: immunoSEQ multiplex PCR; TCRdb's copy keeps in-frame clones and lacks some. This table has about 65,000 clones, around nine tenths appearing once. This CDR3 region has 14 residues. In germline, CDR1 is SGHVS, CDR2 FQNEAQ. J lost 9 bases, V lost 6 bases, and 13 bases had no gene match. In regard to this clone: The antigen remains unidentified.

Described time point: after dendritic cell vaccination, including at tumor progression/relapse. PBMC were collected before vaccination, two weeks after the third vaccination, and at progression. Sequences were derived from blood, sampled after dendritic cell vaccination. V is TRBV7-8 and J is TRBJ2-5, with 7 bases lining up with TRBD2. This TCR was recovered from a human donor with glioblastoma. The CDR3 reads CASRAGGGRRAQYF. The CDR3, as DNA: TGTGCCAGCAGAGCGGGCGGGGGTAGGAGGGCCCAGTACTTC.